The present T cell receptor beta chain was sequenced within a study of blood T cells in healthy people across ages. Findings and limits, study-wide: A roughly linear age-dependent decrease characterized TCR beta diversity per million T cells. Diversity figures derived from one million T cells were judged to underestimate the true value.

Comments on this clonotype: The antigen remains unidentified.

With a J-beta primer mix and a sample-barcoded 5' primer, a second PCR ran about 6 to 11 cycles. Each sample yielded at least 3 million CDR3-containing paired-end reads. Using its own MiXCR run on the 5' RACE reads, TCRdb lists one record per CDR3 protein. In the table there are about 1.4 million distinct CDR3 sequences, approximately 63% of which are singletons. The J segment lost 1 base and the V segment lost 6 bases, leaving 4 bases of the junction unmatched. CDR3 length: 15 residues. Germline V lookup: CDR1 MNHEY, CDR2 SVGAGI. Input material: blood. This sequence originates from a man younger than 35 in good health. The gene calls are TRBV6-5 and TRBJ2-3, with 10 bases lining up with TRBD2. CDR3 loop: CASRQLAGGTDTQYF. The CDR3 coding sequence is TGTGCCAGCAGGCAGCTAGCGGGGGGCACAGATACGCAGTATTTT.